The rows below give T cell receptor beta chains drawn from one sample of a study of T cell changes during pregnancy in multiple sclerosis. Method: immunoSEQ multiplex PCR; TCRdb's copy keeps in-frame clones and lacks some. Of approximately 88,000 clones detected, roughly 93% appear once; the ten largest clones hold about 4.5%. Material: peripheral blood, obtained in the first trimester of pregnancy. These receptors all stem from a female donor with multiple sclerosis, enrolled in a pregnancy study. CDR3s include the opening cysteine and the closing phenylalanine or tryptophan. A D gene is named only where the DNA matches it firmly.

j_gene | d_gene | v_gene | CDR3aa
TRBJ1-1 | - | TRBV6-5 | CASSNTDSEAFF
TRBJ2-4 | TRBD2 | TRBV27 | CASSSREAQAKNIQYF
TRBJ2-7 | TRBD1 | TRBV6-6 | CASSARQGTHEQYF
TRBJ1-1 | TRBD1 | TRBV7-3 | CASRPTGTGSGNTEAFF
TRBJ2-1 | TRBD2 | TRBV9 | CASSVVSGANEQFF
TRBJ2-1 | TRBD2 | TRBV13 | CASSPGLADSYNEQFF
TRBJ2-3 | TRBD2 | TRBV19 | CASTGLAGTDTQYF
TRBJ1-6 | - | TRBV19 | CASSNGSPLHF
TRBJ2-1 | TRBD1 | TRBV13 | CASSSRDRDVLSSYNEQFF
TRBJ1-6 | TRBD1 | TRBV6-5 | CASRGTGNSPLHF
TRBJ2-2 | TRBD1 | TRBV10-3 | CAISETGQALTGELFF
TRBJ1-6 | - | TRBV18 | CASSPPNNSPLHF
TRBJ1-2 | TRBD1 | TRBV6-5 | CASSPTGDNYGYTF
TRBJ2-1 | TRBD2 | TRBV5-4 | CASRPSGLYNEQFF
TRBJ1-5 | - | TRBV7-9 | CASSGSGAPNQPQHF
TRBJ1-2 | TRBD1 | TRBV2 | CASSIKQGAVGGYTF
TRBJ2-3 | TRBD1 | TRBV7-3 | CASSPPPGTGSDTQYF
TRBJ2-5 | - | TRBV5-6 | CASSFLEGQETQYF
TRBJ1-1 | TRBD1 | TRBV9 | CASSATGGNTEAFF
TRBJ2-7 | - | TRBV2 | CASLTVRGVEQYF
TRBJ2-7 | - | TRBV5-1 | CASSFGQGTSYEQYF
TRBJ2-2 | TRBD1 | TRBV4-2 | CASSHGEDRSTGELFF
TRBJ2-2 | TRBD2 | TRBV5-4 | CASSSTSGANTGELFF
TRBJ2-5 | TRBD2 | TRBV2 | CASRVLRGLAGVEETQYF
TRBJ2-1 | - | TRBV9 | CASSVELGPDNEQFF
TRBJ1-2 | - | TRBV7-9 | CASSLWENYGYTF
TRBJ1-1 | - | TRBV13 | CASESRRGWTEAFF
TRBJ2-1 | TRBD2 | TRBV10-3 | CAIRTSGGKNEQFF
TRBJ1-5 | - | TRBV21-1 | CASSKVMGYGGNQPQHF
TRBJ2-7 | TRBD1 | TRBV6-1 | CASSTEGTGGFEQYF
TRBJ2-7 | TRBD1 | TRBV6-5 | CASSSGQLTYEQYF
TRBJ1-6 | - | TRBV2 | CASSPPGLRNSPLHF
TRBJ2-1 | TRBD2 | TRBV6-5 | CASSYLGLAGVEQFF
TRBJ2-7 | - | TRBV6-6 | CASSPRSGSHEQYF
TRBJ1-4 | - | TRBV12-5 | CASGARGGFGEKLFF
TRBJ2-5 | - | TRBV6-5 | CASSNRLEGQETQYF
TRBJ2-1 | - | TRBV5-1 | CASSPDGLSSYNEQFF
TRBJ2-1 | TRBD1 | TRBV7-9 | CASSPRTGLSSYNEQFF
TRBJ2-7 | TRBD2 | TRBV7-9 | CASSLVVAGTYEQYF
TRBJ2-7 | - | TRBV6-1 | CASFPDMQGTYEQYF
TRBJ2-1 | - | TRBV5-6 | CASNQQGRNNEQFF
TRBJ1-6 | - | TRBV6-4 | CASSQGFNSPLHF
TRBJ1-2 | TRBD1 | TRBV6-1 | CASAWTGYGYTF
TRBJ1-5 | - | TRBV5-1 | CASSLWGVGQPQHF
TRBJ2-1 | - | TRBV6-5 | CASSSPPEQDRQFF
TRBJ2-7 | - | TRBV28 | CASSPRDTYEQYF
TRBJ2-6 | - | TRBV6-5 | CASSYVANAGANVLTF
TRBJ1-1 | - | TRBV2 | CASSNDPGTLNTEAFF
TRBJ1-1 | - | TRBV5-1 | CASSLETSNTEAFF
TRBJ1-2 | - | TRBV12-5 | CASGFMAGNYGYTF
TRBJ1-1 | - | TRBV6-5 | CASSYTTRNTEAFF
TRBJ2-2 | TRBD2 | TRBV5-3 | CARSLRGGTGELFF
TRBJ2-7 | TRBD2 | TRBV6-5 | CASRRPSGGLEQYF
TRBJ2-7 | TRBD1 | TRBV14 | CASSVRTGTGHYAQYF
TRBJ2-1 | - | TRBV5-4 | CASSPSLSSYNEQFF
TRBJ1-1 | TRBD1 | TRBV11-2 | CASSRWDRDRMNTEAFF
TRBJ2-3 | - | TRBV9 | CASSQERGGRPGGTQYF
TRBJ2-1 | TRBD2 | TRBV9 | CASSPGGGGLNEQFF
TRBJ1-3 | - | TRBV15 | CATSSGVFGNTIYF
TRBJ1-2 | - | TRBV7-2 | CASSPGYGYTF